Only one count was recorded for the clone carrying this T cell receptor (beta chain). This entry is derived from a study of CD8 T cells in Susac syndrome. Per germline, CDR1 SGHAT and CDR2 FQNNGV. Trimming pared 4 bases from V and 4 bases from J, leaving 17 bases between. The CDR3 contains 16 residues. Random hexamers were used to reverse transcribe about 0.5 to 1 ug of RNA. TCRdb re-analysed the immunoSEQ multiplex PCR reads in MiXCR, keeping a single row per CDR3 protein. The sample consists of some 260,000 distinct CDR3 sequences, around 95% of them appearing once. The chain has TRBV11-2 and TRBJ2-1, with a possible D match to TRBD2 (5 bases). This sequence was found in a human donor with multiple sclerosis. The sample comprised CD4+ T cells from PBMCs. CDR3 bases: TGTGCCAGCAGCTCGATCCGAGGGCCTCATTACAATGAGCAGTTCTTC. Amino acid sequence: CASSSIRGPHYNEQFF.